Presented here are 29 T cell receptor beta chains from one specimen sequenced in a study of T-cell memory formation after mild COVID-19. A single record per CDR3 protein comes from TCRdb applying MiXCR to the 5' RACE reads. The repertoire includes approximately 430,000 distinct CDR3 sequences, around a quarter of them detected once, and around 13% sits in the top ten. The sample taken for sequencing was PBMCs or a T cell subset sorted from them (not recorded which). The receptor source for this set is an adult woman who had mild COVID-19 (a few samples of this study predate the infection). Cell type and time point are not known.

This chain joins TRBV12-3 or TRBV12-4 and TRBJ2-1; D is ambiguous. CDR3 size: 13 residues. V was cut by 5 bases and J by 7 bases, with 12 bases left in between. The chain's CDR3 is CASSKSTSNEQFF. The CDR3 coding sequence is TGTGCCAGCAGTAAAAGTACCTCGAATGAGCAGTTCTTC.

The chain joins TRBV12-3 or TRBV12-4 to TRBJ2-1; 10 bases are shared with TRBD1. V lost 5 bases to trimming and J lost 1 base; unmatched junction nucleotides: 8. The CDR3 spans 17 residues. DNA of the CDR3: TGTGCCAGCAGTACCCCCGGGACAGGGGTATCCTACAATGAGCAGTTCTTC. Protein product: CASSTPGTGVSYNEQFF.

The chain uses TRBV7-9 and TRBJ2-3; D may match TRBD1 or TRBD2 (5 bases each). There are 16 residues in the CDR3. The germline gives CDR1 SEHNR, CDR2 FQNEAQ (reference sequence). Trimming left V 5 bases short and J 6 bases short, with 21 bases between. In DNA form, the CDR3 reads TGTGCCAGCAGCCCCTCGGCAGGGACCCCGACGGATACGCAGTATTTT. It encodes CASSPSAGTPTDTQYF.

This chain uses TRBV9 with TRBJ1-5, with 9 bases matching TRBD1. The CDR3 length is 15 residues. The ends lost 0 bases at V and 5 bases at J; junction bases unmatched: 3. Germline V gives CDR1 SGDLS, CDR2 YYNGEE. In nucleotides, the CDR3 is TGTGCCAGCAGCGTAGACGGGACAGGGCATCAGCCCCAGCATTTT. As protein: CASSVDGTGHQPQHF.

V is TRBV9 and J is TRBJ2-3, with 10 bases matching TRBD1. CDR3 size: 15 residues. Looked up from germline, CDR1 is SGDLS and CDR2 is YYNGEE. J lost 5 bases, V lost 4 bases, and 7 bases had no gene match. The CDR3 here is CASSPGTGVGDTQYF. The CDR3 coding sequence is TGTGCCAGCAGCCCCGGGACAGGGGTGGGAGATACGCAGTATTTT.

The chain recombines TRBV7-2 with TRBJ2-4; D is perhaps TRBD2 (5 bases). CDR3 length equals 15 residues. V was cut by 2 bases and J by 7 bases, with 15 bases left in between. Germline CDR1 reads SGHTA; CDR2 reads FQGNSA. The CDR3 spells CASSLQLGRDNIQYF. CDR3 nucleotides: TGTGCCAGCAGCTTACAGCTAGGACGGGATAACATTCAGTACTTC.

This chain uses TRBV24-1 with TRBJ2-1; TRBD2 matches at 7 bases. The J segment lost 8 bases and the V segment lost 2 bases, leaving 8 bases of the junction unmatched. Germline loops: CDR1 KGHDR, CDR2 SFDVKD. CDR3 length equals 15 residues. CDR3 in amino acids: CATSDSSRLADEQFF. The CDR3 region has the DNA TGTGCCACCAGTGATTCCTCTCGACTAGCTGATGAGCAGTTCTTC.

The chain has TRBV6-2 or TRBV6-3 and TRBJ2-2, with TRBD2 as a possible D gene (6 bases). Per germline, CDR1 MNHEY and CDR2 SVGEGT. The CDR3 is 16 residues long. Trimming removed 7 bases from V and 3 bases from J, with 18 bases in between. CDR3 region: CASTRIGSGHTGELFF. The CDR3 region has the DNA TGTGCCAGCACCCGGATTGGGAGCGGGCACACCGGGGAGCTGTTTTTT.

The sample holds a few counts of this clonotype. V gene TRBV5-1 combines with J gene TRBJ1-1; 9 nucleotides line up with TRBD1. The V gene's germline CDR1 is SGHRS and CDR2 YFSETQ. This CDR3 contains 17 residues. With V trimmed by 1 base and J by 5 bases, 12 bases remained unmatched. CDR3 amino acids: CASSLRGSGTGKTEAFF. As DNA, the CDR3 is TGCGCCAGCAGCTTGAGGGGATCGGGGACAGGGAAAACTGAAGCTTTCTTT.

This clonotype turned up a few times. V usage is TRBV24-1 and J usage is TRBJ2-7; no definite D call. Germline V CDR1 and CDR2: KGHDR, SFDVKD. There are 12 residues in the CDR3. The ends were cut back, 3 bases at V and 1 base at J, with 3 bases in the middle. DNA of the CDR3: TGTGCCACCAGTGATGGTTCCTACGAGCAGTACTTC. It translates to CATSDGSYEQYF.

The chain carries TRBV6-6 and TRBJ1-6, with 7 nucleotides matching TRBD1. Germline V gene sequence: CDR1 MNHNY, CDR2 SVGAGI (reference sequence). V shed 0 bases and J 2 bases; nucleotides not matched to a gene: 10. This CDR3 is 19 amino acids long. The CDR3: CASSYSHLDRAPYNSPLHF. The CDR3 nucleotides are TGTGCCAGCAGTTACTCGCACCTTGACAGGGCTCCCTATAATTCACCCCTCCACTTT.

CDR3 DNA: TGCAGTGCCGAGACATTAGCGGGACCGGGGAGTACGCAGTATTTT. Translated: CSAETLAGPGSTQYF. The V gene is TRBV20-1, the J gene TRBJ2-3; 8 bases align to TRBD2. CDR1 is DFQATT and CDR2 is SNEGSKA in the germline V gene (reference sequence). This CDR3 spans 15 amino acids. Trimming took 6 bases from V and 8 from J; bases not matched to a gene: 16.

The V call is TRBV27, the J call TRBJ2-7, with a weak D call TRBD2 (5 bases). The germline V and J ends were trimmed by 0 bases and 2 bases, with 8 bases remaining between them. The CDR3 loop spans 14 amino acids. Germline-derived CDR1 and CDR2 are MNHEY and SMNVEV (reference sequence). In nucleotides, the CDR3 is TGTGCCAGCAGTTTATCGAACGGGGCCTACGAGCAGTACTTC. The encoded protein is CASSLSNGAYEQYF.

The rearrangement joins TRBV7-9 to TRBJ2-4; no reliable D call. This CDR3 spans 16 amino acids. V was trimmed by 0 bases and J by 2 bases, leaving 11 bases between them. CDR1 is SEHNR and CDR2 is FQNEAQ in the germline V gene (reference sequence). CDR3 sequence (DNA): TGTGCCAGCAGCTTAGCGGTAGGCCTAACCAAAAACATTCAGTACTTC. This encodes CASSLAVGLTKNIQYF.

This clonotype was detected a few times. The V call is TRBV2, the J call TRBJ1-6; 8 bases line up with TRBD1. The CDR3 contains 15 residues. V dropped 6 bases and J dropped 7; count of bases not matched to a gene: 8. Germline CDR1 SNHLY, CDR2 FYNNEI. The CDR3 here is CASRNSGTGNSPLHF. The CDR3 coding sequence is TGTGCCAGCAGGAATTCCGGGACAGGAAATTCACCCCTCCACTTT.

The table lists this clonotype with a few counts. The chain has TRBV7-3 and TRBJ2-5; D gene ambiguous. Trimming pared 11 bases from V and 0 bases from J, leaving 13 bases between. The CDR3 loop spans 13 amino acids. From germline, CDR1 is SGHTA and CDR2 FQGTGA. The CDR3 loop reads CASGKAYQETQYF. The CDR3 nucleotides are TGTGCCTCCGGAAAGGCGTACCAAGAGACCCAGTACTTC.

The CDR3 is CASRIGGPDTQYF. In DNA form, the CDR3 reads TGTGCCAGCAGGATAGGGGGCCCAGATACGCAGTATTTT. V usage is TRBV27 and J usage is TRBJ2-3; TRBD1 agrees at 7 bases. This CDR3 has 13 amino acids. Germline assignment: CDR1 MNHEY and CDR2 SMNVEV (reference sequence). V shed 6 bases, J shed 4 bases, and the junction held 4 bases outside the gene matches.

This clonotype was detected once. The chain joins TRBV18 to TRBJ2-5; D is unclear. V lost 3 bases and J lost 1, with 12 bases in between. Germline CDR1 reads KGHSH; CDR2 reads LQKENI. This CDR3 is 15 amino acids long. CDR3 sequence: CASSPNSGTQETQYF. DNA for the CDR3: TGTGCCAGCTCACCGAATAGTGGTACCCAAGAGACCCAGTACTTC.

This clonotype was observed many times. The rearrangement links TRBV5-1 to TRBJ1-1, with 7 bases aligning to TRBD1. Germline CDR1 and CDR2: SGHRS and YFSETQ. Trimming cost V 3 bases and J 4 bases; bases outside gene matches: 9. The CDR3 is made up of 15 amino acids. The CDR3 loop reads CASSSLIRDSTEAFF. As DNA, the CDR3 is TGCGCCAGCAGCTCCCTGATCCGGGACAGCACTGAAGCTTTCTTT.

This clonotype has only a few counts. J is TRBJ2-5 and V is TRBV11-2, with a tentative D call TRBD2 (6 bases). The germline gives CDR1 SGHAT, CDR2 FQNNGV. Deletions cut 6 bases from V and 5 bases from J, with 25 bases between. This CDR3 contains 17 residues. The CDR3 region is CASSILIGGRVRETQYF. CDR3 nucleotides: TGTGCCAGCAGTATTTTAATCGGGGGAAGAGTAAGGGAGACCCAGTACTTC. The whole variable domain, filled in from reference TRBV11-2 and TRBJ2-5, reads EAGVAQSPRYKIIEKRQSVAFWCNPISGHATLYWYQQILGQGPKLLIQFQNNGVVDDSQLPKDRFSAERLKGVDSTLKIQPAKLEDSAVYLCASSILIGGRVRETQYFGPGTRLLVL.

This clonotype was observed a few times. This chain uses TRBV24-1 with TRBJ2-1, with D maybe TRBD1 (6 bases). V shed 4 bases and J shed 5 bases, with 17 bases lying between them. The CDR3 covers 16 residues. Germline lookup yields CDR1 KGHDR and CDR2 SFDVKD. The CDR3 protein is CATSDTGTGTHNEQFF. The CDR3, as DNA: TGTGCCACCAGTGACACCGGGACGGGGACACACAATGAGCAGTTCTTC.

This clonotype showed up just a few times. This chain connects TRBV3-1 to TRBJ1-1; a possible D gene is TRBD1 (5 bases). The germline V gene encodes CDR1 LGHDT and CDR2 YNNKEL (reference sequence). CDR3 length equals 14 residues. With 0 bases removed from V and 1 base from J, the gap between germline ends came to 6 bases. The CDR3 spells CASSQDGGNTEAFF. In DNA, the CDR3 is TGTGCCAGCAGCCAAGATGGGGGGAACACTGAAGCTTTCTTT.

This clonotype came up a few times. The J gene is TRBJ2-3, the V gene TRBV7-2; D unclear. CDR1 is SGHTA, CDR2 FQGNSA, per germline. The CDR3 runs to 12 residues. V was clipped by 5 bases and J by 2 bases, with 5 bases between them. CDR3 sequence reads: CASSGYTDTQYF. CDR3 bases: TGTGCCAGCAGCGGGTACACAGATACGCAGTATTTT.

The chain combines TRBV7-9 with TRBJ2-2; no clear D gene. Germline values: CDR1 SEHNR, CDR2 FQNEAQ (reference sequence). The CDR3 is 13 amino acids. V lost 5 bases, J lost 6 bases, and 10 bases lay in between. CDR3 loop: CASSPLYPGELFF. The CDR3 DNA reads TGTGCCAGCAGCCCTCTCTATCCCGGGGAGCTGTTTTTT.

This clonotype has at least ten counts. This chain uses TRBV4-2 with TRBJ2-1; a weak D match, TRBD2 (7 bases). Trimming took off 7 bases at V and 5 bases at J, with 15 bases between the two ends. The CDR3 contains 14 residues. CDR1 is LGHNA, CDR2 YNFKEQ, per germline. The CDR3 spells CASTPRGAHNEQFF. The CDR3 DNA sequence: TGTGCCAGCACCCCCCGGGGGGCTCACAATGAGCAGTTCTTC.

This clonotype was found a few times. The chain links TRBV3-1 to TRBJ1-1; 10 bases map to TRBD1. Germline V gene sequence: CDR1 LGHDT, CDR2 YNNKEL (reference sequence). The CDR3 loop spans 15 amino acids. Trimming removed 2 bases from V and 10 bases from J; junction bases left unmatched: 10. The CDR3 bases are TGTGCCAGCAGCCAAACGAATGATAGGACAGGGGGAGCTTTCTTT. This gives the protein CASSQTNDRTGGAFF.

This chain connects TRBV3-1 to TRBJ1-2; D gene unclear. V shed 1 base and J shed 4 bases, with 10 bases lying between them. The CDR3 has 14 amino acids. CDR1 and CDR2 from the germline V gene are LGHDT and YNNKEL (reference sequence). CDR3 amino acids: CASSQGGSRYGYTF. The CDR3 coding sequence is TGTGCCAGCAGCCAAGGGGGAAGTCGCTATGGCTACACCTTC.

The chain is built from TRBV9 and TRBJ2-3; 14 nucleotides agree with TRBD2. Germline CDR1 SGDLS, CDR2 YYNGEE. V lost 2 bases, J lost 4 bases, and 3 bases stayed unmatched. This CDR3 region has 16 residues. CDR3 sequence (DNA): TGTGCCAGCAGCGTCGGGACTAGCGGGGGATCAGATACGCAGTATTTT. It yields the protein CASSVGTSGGSDTQYF.

This clonotype was picked up a small number of times. The chain has TRBV12-3 or TRBV12-4 and TRBJ1-4; TRBD1 is a possible D gene (6 bases). CDR3 size: 14 residues. Trimming removed 8 bases from V and 3 bases from J, with 13 bases in between. Written as DNA, the CDR3 is TGTGCCAGCTCTTACGGGACACCTAATGAAAAACTGTTTTTT. As protein: CASSYGTPNEKLFF.